The 10 T cell receptor beta chains in this list originate from one sample, sequenced in a study of blood T cell repertoires in COVID-19. Sequenced by immunoSEQ multiplex PCR; TCRdb stores in-frame clones only, minus some. The sample has around 340,000 clones, about nine tenths seen once; the top ten hold over 1%. Sequenced material: PBMCs or T cells enriched from blood (not recorded which). The origin of the receptors is a woman aged 25-40 years who had been exposed to COVID-19.

This chain joins TRBV19 and TRBJ1-3; D is ambiguous. CDR3 length: 16 amino acids. Trimming removed 3 bases from V and 1 base from J, with 13 bases in between. Germline loops: CDR1 LNHDA, CDR2 SQIVND (reference sequence). In DNA, the CDR3 is TGTGCCAGTAGTATCCTGCCAGGCGTATCTGGAAACACCATATATTTT. Translation gives CASSILPGVSGNTIYF.

The V call is TRBV6-4, the J call TRBJ2-5, with a tentative D call TRBD2 (6 bases). This CDR3 contains 14 residues. Trimming took off 8 bases at V and 7 bases at J, with 20 bases between the two ends. Germline lookup yields CDR1 MRHNA and CDR2 SNTAGT. Here the CDR3 DNA reads TGTGCCAGCGGGGAGGAGGGGCCGCAGGGGACCCAGTACTTC. As protein: CASGEEGPQGTQYF.

The chain joins TRBV28 to TRBJ1-4; unclear D gene. The CDR3 runs to 15 residues. V lost 3 bases and J 0 bases, leaving 8 bases between the germline ends. Per germline, CDR1 MDHEN and CDR2 SYDVKM. CDR3 coding DNA: TGTGCCAGCAGTTTTAGCCACGCAACTAATGAAAAACTGTTTTTT. This encodes CASSFSHATNEKLFF.

This clone came up a few times. This rearrangement joins TRBV30 to TRBJ2-2; 8 positions agree with TRBD2. This CDR3 region has 15 residues. With V trimmed by 7 bases and J by 0 bases, 7 bases remained unmatched. Germline-derived CDR1 and CDR2 are GTSNPN and SVGIG (reference sequence). The CDR3 protein is CASHRLASNTGELFF. The CDR3 nucleotides are TGTGCCTCCCACCGACTAGCGTCGAACACCGGGGAGCTGTTTTTT. Full variable domain (remainder filled in from reference TRBV30 and TRBJ2-2): SQTIHQWPATLVQPVGSPLSLECTVEGTSNPNLYWYRQAAGRGLQLLFYSVGIGQISSEVPQNLSASRPQDRQFILSSKKLLLSDSGFYLCASHRLASNTGELFFGEGSRLTVL.

The rearrangement links TRBV7-9 to TRBJ2-1; TRBD1 aligns across 8 bases. Germline V CDR1 and CDR2: SEHNR, FQNEAQ (reference sequence). Germline trimming cut 3 bases from V and 6 bases from J; bases unmatched to any gene: 10. The CDR3 is 16 residues long. This CDR3 reads CASSFFGGQGANEQFF. The CDR3 coding sequence is TGTGCCAGCAGCTTCTTCGGCGGCCAGGGGGCCAATGAGCAGTTCTTC.

The chain links TRBV9 to TRBJ1-2; D possibly corresponds to TRBD1 (6 bases). Germline CDR1 SGDLS, CDR2 YYNGEE. The CDR3 length is 19 residues. V lost 4 bases, J lost 8 bases, and 33 bases lay in between. CDR3 bases: TGTGCCAGCAGCACCCGCGACAGACAGGAAGGAAAGGTCGCTGTGGGCTACACCTTC. It codes for CASSTRDRQEGKVAVGYTF.

This chain joins TRBV6-5 and TRBJ2-7; D perhaps matches TRBD2 (5 bases). The CDR3 is 14 residues long. Trimming shortened V by 7 bases and J by 7 bases, and 20 bases separated the two germline ends. Germline CDR1 and CDR2: MNHEY and SVGAGI. The DNA of the CDR3 is TGTGCCAGCACCAGGACTCAACCCTTTGAGGAGCAGTACTTC. As protein: CASTRTQPFEEQYF.

V gene TRBV6-5 combines with J gene TRBJ1-1; TRBD1 agrees at 11 bases. CDR1 is MNHEY, CDR2 SVGAGI, per germline. The J segment lost 3 bases and the V segment lost 2 bases, leaving 2 bases of the junction unmatched. CDR3 length: 15 residues. CDR3 amino acids: CASSYTGQGDTEAFF. CDR3 in DNA: TGTGCCAGCAGTTACACGGGACAGGGGGACACTGAAGCTTTCTTT.

There are a few counts of this clone. This chain connects TRBV7-9 to TRBJ2-7, with D hard to call. The germline CDR1 and CDR2 sequences are SEHNR and FQNEAQ (reference sequence). This CDR3 region has 14 residues. V dropped 5 bases and J dropped 4 bases, with 15 bases sitting between them. As DNA, the CDR3 is TGTGCCAGCAGCCACCCGGGTAACATGTACGAGCAGTACTTC. Its translation: CASSHPGNMYEQYF. Variable domain in full (rest from reference TRBV7-9 and TRBJ2-7): DTGVSQNPRHKITKRGQNVTFRCDPISEHNRLYWYRQTLGQGPEFLTYFQNEAQLEKSRLLSDRFSAERPKGSFSTLEIQRTEQGDSAMYLCASSHPGNMYEQYFGPGTRLTVT.

V usage is TRBV11-2 and J usage is TRBJ2-2, with TRBD1 as a possible D gene (5 bases). There are 14 residues in the CDR3. The ends were cut back, 5 bases at V and 6 bases at J, with 13 bases in the middle. The V gene's germline CDR1 is SGHAT and CDR2 FQNNGV. For the CDR3, the DNA is TGTGCCAGCAGCATGTTAGGGGCCGCCGGGGAGCTGTTTTTT. Amino acid sequence: CASSMLGAAGELFF.